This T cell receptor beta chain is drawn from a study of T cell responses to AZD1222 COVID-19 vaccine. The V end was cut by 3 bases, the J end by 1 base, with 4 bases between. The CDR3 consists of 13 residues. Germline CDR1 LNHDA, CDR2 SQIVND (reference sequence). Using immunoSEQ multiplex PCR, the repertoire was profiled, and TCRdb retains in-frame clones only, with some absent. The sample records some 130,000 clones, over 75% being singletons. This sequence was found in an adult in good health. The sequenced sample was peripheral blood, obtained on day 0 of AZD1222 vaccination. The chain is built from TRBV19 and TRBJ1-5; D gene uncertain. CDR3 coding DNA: TGTGCCAGTAGTATGCAAAGCAATCAGCCCCAGCATTTT. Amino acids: CASSMQSNQPQHF.